The rows below give T cell receptor beta chains drawn from one sample of a study of PD-L1 blockade in urothelial cancer. Here immunoSEQ multiplex PCR was the method, and the copy in TCRdb shows in-frame clones only, minus some. This sample has 50,000 or so clones, with around 83% found just once. The sample in question was PBMCs, obtained around atezolizumab (anti-PD-L1) treatment. These receptors were taken from a man between 60 and 75 years old with urothelial cancer. Each CDR3 is given with its conserved first and last residue. The D gene is left open where the match is weak. Clone size is stated in some rows and not others, as once, few, many or a class when expanded.

j_call,v_call,d_call,clone_size,cdr3_aa,cdr3_nt
TRBJ2-7,TRBV7-9,NA,NA,CASSPGLSYEQYF,TGTGCCAGCAGCCCGGGACTCTCCTACGAGCAGTACTTC
TRBJ1-1,TRBV7-2,NA,NA,CASSLMGADTEAFF,TGTGCCAGCAGCTTAATGGGGGCTGATACTGAAGCTTTCTTT
TRBJ2-1,TRBV5-1,TRBD2,NA,CASSPGTSGRGRFF,TGCGCCAGCAGCCCTGGGACTAGCGGGAGGGGGCGGTTCTTC
TRBJ1-2,TRBV4-2,TRBD1,once,CASSQDQRSTWGRTGGGGYTF,TGTGCCAGCAGCCAAGATCAACGGTCTACGTGGGGCCGTACAGGGGGCGGTGGCTACACCTTC
TRBJ2-7,TRBV4-1,TRBD2,NA,CASSQDQAGGGYEQYF,TGCGCCAGCAGCCAAGATCAAGCGGGAGGTGGGTACGAGCAGTACTTC
TRBJ2-2,TRBV5-4,TRBD1,NA,CASSGQGEVTGELFF,TGTGCCAGCAGCGGACAGGGAGAGGTCACCGGGGAGCTGTTTTTT
TRBJ2-5,TRBV14,NA,NA,CASSQGLKETQYF,TGTGCCAGCAGCCAAGGGCTGAAAGAGACCCAGTACTTC
TRBJ2-5,TRBV10-1,TRBD1,NA,CASSDGQGIETQYF,TGCGCCAGCAGTGACGGACAGGGTATCGAGACCCAGTACTTC
TRBJ1-6,TRBV10-3,NA,NA,CAISDRGRDSPLHF,TGTGCCATCAGTGACAGGGGAAGGGACTCACCCCTCCACTTT
TRBJ2-1,TRBV14,TRBD2,few,CASSQDPSGRAGQFF,TGTGCCAGCAGCCAAGATCCAAGCGGGAGGGCCGGGCAGTTCTTC
TRBJ1-3,TRBV9,TRBD1,NA,CASRPGTVLAGSGNTIYF,TGTGCCAGCAGACCCGGGACAGTCTTGGCTGGATCTGGAAACACCATATATTTT
TRBJ2-5,TRBV9,TRBD2,NA,CASSTTSGATLGETQYF,TGTGCCAGCAGCACAACTAGCGGGGCCACCTTAGGAGAGACCCAGTACTTC
TRBJ1-4,TRBV5-1,NA,NA,CASSRGLDEKLFF,TGCGCCAGCAGCCGAGGGCTGGATGAAAAACTGTTTTTT
TRBJ2-1,TRBV19,NA,NA,CASRLDRSSYNEQFF,TGTGCCAGTAGGCTAGACCGAAGCTCCTACAATGAGCAGTTCTTC
TRBJ2-7,TRBV10-2,TRBD1,NA,CASRAPTGTALGEQYF,TGCGCCAGCAGAGCGCCCACCGGGACAGCGCTAGGCGAGCAGTACTTC
TRBJ2-7,TRBV9,NA,NA,CASSPQAAFRGSYEQYF,TGTGCCAGCAGCCCCCAGGCTGCTTTCAGGGGCTCCTACGAGCAGTACTTC
TRBJ2-2,TRBV21-1,NA,NA,CASSNPSRGSPGELFF,TGTGCCAGCAGCAACCCTAGCCGTGGGAGCCCCGGGGAGCTGTTTTTT
TRBJ2-3,TRBV5-6,NA,NA,CASSFTGGDTQYF,TGTGCCAGCAGCTTTACGGGCGGGGATACGCAGTATTTT
TRBJ2-2,TRBV18,NA,NA,CASSSRGSYTGELFF,TGTGCCAGCTCATCCCGGGGGTCATACACCGGGGAGCTGTTTTTT
TRBJ2-5,TRBV5-1,NA,NA,CASSLGGSRETQYF,TGCGCCAGCAGCTTGGGCGGTAGCCGGGAGACCCAGTACTTC
TRBJ1-3,TRBV5-1,TRBD1,once,CASSLMGQGDGNTIYF,TGCGCCAGCAGCTTGATGGGACAGGGGGACGGAAACACCATATATTTT
TRBJ1-1,TRBV18,TRBD1,NA,CASSLKQGDTEAFF,TGTGCCAGCTCACTGAAACAGGGGGACACTGAAGCTTTCTTT
TRBJ1-4,TRBV30,TRBD1,many,CAMGDRGPTNEKLFF,TGTGCAATGGGGGACAGGGGCCCAACTAATGAAAAACTGTTTTTT
TRBJ1-2,TRBV10-3,NA,NA,CAISGQSGQIYGYTF,TGTGCCATCAGTGGGCAATCCGGACAGATCTATGGCTACACCTTC
TRBJ1-1,TRBV9,NA,NA,CASSSRTVSSQAFF,TGTGCCAGCAGTTCCAGGACAGTTTCATCGCAAGCTTTCTTT
TRBJ2-7,TRBV11-2,TRBD2,NA,CASSQAGGSDEQYF,TGTGCCAGCAGCCAAGCGGGAGGGTCCGACGAGCAGTACTTC
TRBJ2-7,TRBV5-3,NA,NA,CARSLFNWRTVSYEQYF,TGTGCCAGAAGCTTGTTTAATTGGAGGACAGTCTCCTACGAGCAGTACTTC
TRBJ1-2,TRBV28,TRBD1,few,CATQLGQSSRNYLF,TGTGCCACCCAATTGGGACAGTCGTCCCGAAACTACCTCTTC
TRBJ2-2,TRBV30,TRBD2,NA,CAWSVRGPGGPGELFF,TGTGCCTGGAGTGTACGCGGCCCGGGGGGGCCCGGGGAGCTGTTTTTT
TRBJ1-1,TRBV5-1,NA,NA,CASSLQGVPTEAFF,TGCGCCAGCAGCTTACAGGGAGTGCCCACTGAAGCTTTCTTT
TRBJ1-2,TRBV5-4,NA,few,CASSVVSSGGYTF,TGTGCCAGCAGCGTTGTTAGCTCCGGCGGCTACACCTTC